The 5 T cell receptor beta chains in this list originate from one sample, sequenced in a study of blood T cell repertoires in COVID-19. Some clones are missing from TCRdb's copy, which holds only in-frame ones; the method was immunoSEQ multiplex PCR. The profile covers 240,000 or so clones, with around 85% appearing a single time and roughly 3.1% taken by the ten largest. The sample was PBMCs or T cells enriched from blood (not recorded which). These receptors all stem from a woman between 35 and 50 years old with acute COVID-19.

About this clone: The junction departs from germline at one end; a sequencing error may be responsible. V and J are TRBV7-7 and TRBJ2-7; 9 positions agree with TRBD1. CDR3 length: 18 residues. Germline V CDR1 and CDR2: SSHAT, FNYEAQ (reference sequence). Here the CDR3 reads CASSFQDTGTGIFYEQYF. In DNA, the CDR3 is TGTGCTAGCAGCTTCCAGGATACCGGGACAGGGATTTTCTACGAGCAGTACTTC.

This clone turned up a few times. Other nucleotide sequences in the sample specify the same CDR3. The chain combines TRBV6-5 with TRBJ1-1; D may be TRBD1 (5 bases). Germline V gene lookup returns CDR1 MNHEY and CDR2 SVGAGI. This CDR3 has 12 amino acids. Trimming removed 5 bases from V and 1 base from J, with 5 bases in between. Here the CDR3 reads CASSRGNTEAFF. In DNA form, the CDR3 reads TGTGCCAGCAGTAGGGGGAACACTGAAGCTTTCTTT.

The V gene is TRBV7-9, the J gene TRBJ2-5; a weak D match, TRBD2 (7 bases). Germline assignment: CDR1 SEHNR and CDR2 FQNEAQ (reference sequence). The CDR3 has 13 residues. Trimming left V 5 bases short and J 5 bases short, with 12 bases between. Here the CDR3 DNA reads TGTGCCAGCAGCGGCAGGGGAGGGGAGACCCAGTACTTC. Its translation: CASSGRGGETQYF.

CDR3 protein: CASSLAGWNTGELFF. For the CDR3, the DNA is TGTGCCAGCAGCTTGGCAGGTTGGAACACCGGGGAGCTGTTTTTT. This sequence joins TRBV11-3 and TRBJ2-2, with D unresolved. Per the germline V gene, CDR1 is SGHNT and CDR2 is YENEEA. V gave up 3 bases and J gave up 1 base, with 9 bases separating them. The CDR3 consists of 15 residues.

V gene TRBV9 combines with J gene TRBJ2-1, with D tentatively TRBD2 (5 bases). This CDR3 has 15 amino acids. The germline gives CDR1 SGDLS, CDR2 YYNGEE. With 0 bases removed from V and 3 bases from J, the gap between germline ends came to 10 bases. The CDR3 spells CASSVGGHHYNEQFF. In nucleotides, the CDR3 is TGTGCCAGCAGCGTAGGCGGGCACCACTACAATGAGCAGTTCTTC.